The following is a T cell receptor (beta chain) sequence with its context. What this receptor recognizes is not known. No qualities accompany the bases; no much larger clone lies one base away. The data were obtained in a study of CD8 T cell repertoires and HIV-1 epitope variants (dated by TCRdb to the early 2020s). Background on the whole study: In separate culture wells, T cells were stimulated with each of twenty-five peptides that represented autologous and known Gag and Nef epitope variants. The control conditions were a CMV, EBV and flu peptide pool, the Ebola AY9 epitope as a negative control, and a well with no peptide. Three Gag epitope families and Nef HW9 and YT9 were included among the tested epitopes. T cells were enriched using the EasySep Human T Cell Enrichment Kit and then co-cultured with an equal number of autologous T cell-negative cells acting as antigen-presenting cells. Cultures were maintained for 9 to 11 days in IMDM with gentamicin, and half-media changes adding IL-2, IL-7 and IL-15 were performed on days 3 and 7. An aliquot of 1M T cells was set aside as an uncultured baseline condition, separate from the 80 or so T cell cultures. A total of some 83 T cell cultures were run, with each culture condition done in triplicate except for one peptide, which was done in duplicate. Findings and caveats that apply to the study as a whole: The assay could identify only TCR beta chains and pointed to proliferation in response to antigen, not to T cell function or cytokine profile. Nine or ten antigen-specific TCR beta clonotypes were identified, and six of them appeared cross-reactive for autologous or known escape epitope variants. About 5 clonotypes recognized the Nef KF9 family and one clonotype recognized the HW9 family, while no responses to the TAALDMSHF plasma variant were seen.

TCR beta CDR3 regions were sequenced at survey depth on the immunoSEQ platform. The QIAamp DNA micro kit was used to extract genomic DNA from every cultured and uncultured CD8+ T cell population. Per the original workflow: Any sample with under 5,000 productive reads was excluded, and this exclusion removed about 6.5% of the roughly 80 cultures stimulated with HIV peptides. A MANAFEST web app trimmed sequences to CDR3 and removed nonproductive sequences, CDR3s under 5 amino acids, and those not starting C or ending F/W. Antigen-specific clonotypes had to expand in at least 2 of 3 replicates versus no-peptide control at FDR 0.01, only within one epitope family. A specific clonotype also had to show a frequency at least fivefold higher than in wells stimulated with peptides from other epitope families. Sourced from immuneACCESS, this table was stored by TCRdb with only in-frame sequences that have V and J called. A share of the clones is absent; for the studies checked, an unresolved V gene accounts for under half, and the remainder has no known explanation. From that table come the V and J calls and clone size; the DNA was used to work out D and trimming. The sample records about 5,600 clones, roughly 64% of which are singletons. Over 35% of the sample goes to the ten largest clones.

The EasySep Human CD8+ T Cell Enrichment Kit was used on day 10 to isolate CD8+ T cells from every culture. Taken from the germline V gene (reference sequence), the CDR1 and CDR2 loops are SGHKS and YYEKEE. Its CDR3 holds 17 amino acids, cysteine through phenylalanine. Only the CDR3 portion is preserved as DNA: 51 bases, with reading frame beginning at the first base. V was cut back by 4 bases and J by 0 bases, leaving a gap of 18 bases between them. The receptor was isolated from a male donor with HIV. The rearrangement combines TRBV5-5 with TRBJ2-3, with the D gene not clear enough to name. Material: cultured CD8+ T cells derived from PBMCs. The DNA sequence is given as TGTGCCAGCAGCCCGGACCCCCGGAGCCTCAGCACAGATACGCAGTATTTT. Translated, it gives CASSPDPRSLSTDTQYF.